This TCR beta chain was identified in a study of CD8 T cells in ankylosing spondylitis. This clonotype has ten or more counts. The antigen is undetermined. V lost 5 bases, J lost 10 bases, and 12 bases lay in between. Germline lookup yields CDR1 SGHTA and CDR2 FQGNSA. CDR3 length equals 11 residues. Study-wide points: Previous work reported some of these motif variants in the synovial fluid and blood of reactive arthritis.

MiXCR was run by TCRdb on the 5' RACE reads, yielding one entry per CDR3 protein. The sample carries roughly 120,000 distinct CDR3 sequences, about 6.4% recorded once. The receptor was derived from a male donor with ankylosing spondylitis or in good health (not recorded which). The sequencing input was blood, either unsorted or a sorted T cell fraction (not recorded which). The chain uses TRBV7-2 and TRBJ2-7, with a tentative D call TRBD2 (6 bases). The CDR3 bases are TGTGCCAGCAGCCTCGGGGAGGATCAGTACTTC. This gives the protein CASSLGEDQYF.